These 6 T cell receptor beta chains originate from one sample sequenced in a study of T cell responses to AZD1222 COVID-19 vaccine. This table comes from immunoSEQ multiplex PCR, and its TCRdb copy is limited to in-frame clones, with some not included. The sample contains some 170,000 clones, 90% to 95% of which appear only once. The sequenced sample was peripheral blood, obtained 28 days after the second AZD1222 dose. The receptors shown here come from an adult who received the AZD1222 COVID-19 vaccine.

The chain joins TRBV5-4 to TRBJ1-2; 11 bases match TRBD1. Looked up from germline, CDR1 is SGHNT and CDR2 is YYREEE (reference sequence). V shed 3 bases, J shed 8 bases, and the junction held 3 bases outside the gene matches. This CDR3 is 13 amino acids long. The CDR3 protein is CASSSDRGQGYTF. The CDR3 DNA reads TGTGCCAGCAGCTCGGACAGGGGGCAGGGCTACACCTTC. Combining the CDR3 with reference TRBV5-4 and TRBJ1-2 gives the whole variable domain ETGVTQSPTHLIKTRGQQVTLRCSSQSGHNTVSWYQQALGQGPQFIFQYYREEENGRGNFPPRFSGLQFPNYSSELNVNALELDDSALYLCASSSDRGQGYTFGSGTRLTVV.

The rearrangement joins TRBV9 to TRBJ2-2; 9 nucleotides agree with TRBD2. The germline gives CDR1 SGDLS, CDR2 YYNGEE. With 4 bases clipped from V and 2 bases from J, the junction kept 3 bases outside the gene matches. This CDR3 comprises 15 residues. The CDR3 reads CASSPLAGNTGELFF. CDR3 coding DNA: TGTGCCAGCAGCCCCCTAGCGGGAAACACCGGGGAGCTGTTTTTT.

CDR3 in DNA: TGTGCCTGCGGACAGTCCTACGAGCAGTACTTC. Translated, it gives CACGQSYEQYF. The genes are TRBV30 and TRBJ2-7, with D perhaps TRBD1 (6 bases). Trimming took off 6 bases at V and 1 base at J, with 7 bases between the two ends. Germline CDR1 is GTSNPN and CDR2 is SVGIG (reference sequence). This CDR3 comprises 11 residues.

V gene TRBV25-1 combines with J gene TRBJ1-1; no definite D call. Trimming took 4 bases from V and 5 from J, leaving 5 bases between them. CDR3 length: 11 residues. The germline CDR1 and CDR2 sequences are MGHDK and SYGVNS. CDR3 sequence reads: CASSAGTEAFF. CDR3 nucleotides: TGTGCCAGCAGTGCGGGGACTGAAGCTTTCTTT.

J is TRBJ1-4 and V is TRBV6-5; TRBD1 agrees at 9 bases. The junction had 1 base not matched to a gene; V was cut back by 4 bases and J by 4 bases. Germline-derived CDR1 and CDR2 are MNHEY and SVGAGI. The CDR3 runs to 14 residues. The CDR3 coding sequence is TGTGCCAGCAGTTCGGGACAGGGTAATGAAAAACTGTTTTTT. Its protein is CASSSGQGNEKLFF.

The V gene is TRBV27, the J gene TRBJ2-7; TRBD1 matches 7 bases. Trimming at V came to 4 bases and at J to 6 bases, leaving 3 bases not matched to a gene. The CDR3 covers 12 residues. Per the germline V gene, CDR1 is MNHEY and CDR2 is SMNVEV (reference sequence). The CDR3: CASSSTGVEQYF. The CDR3 DNA sequence: TGTGCCAGCAGTTCTACAGGGGTCGAGCAGTACTTC.